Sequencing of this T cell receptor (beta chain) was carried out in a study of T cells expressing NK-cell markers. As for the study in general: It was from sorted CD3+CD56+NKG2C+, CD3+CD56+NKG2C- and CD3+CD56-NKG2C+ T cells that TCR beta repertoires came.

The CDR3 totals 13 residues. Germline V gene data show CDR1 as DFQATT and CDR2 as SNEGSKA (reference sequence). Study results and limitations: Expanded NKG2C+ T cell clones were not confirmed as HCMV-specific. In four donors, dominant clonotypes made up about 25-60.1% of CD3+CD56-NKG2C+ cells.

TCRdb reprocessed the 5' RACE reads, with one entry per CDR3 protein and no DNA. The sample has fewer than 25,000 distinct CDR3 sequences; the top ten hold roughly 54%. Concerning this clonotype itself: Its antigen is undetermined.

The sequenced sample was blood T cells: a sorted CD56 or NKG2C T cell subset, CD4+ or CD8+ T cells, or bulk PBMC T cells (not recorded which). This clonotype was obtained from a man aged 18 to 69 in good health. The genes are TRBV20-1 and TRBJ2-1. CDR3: CSARAGSPNEQFF.